Listed here is a single T cell receptor beta chain. Its antigen is undetermined. The sample is drawn from a study of T cells in localized non-small cell lung cancer. Study outcomes and limitations: Uninvolved adjacent lung showed the highest T cell clonality, exceeding tumor.

The length of the CDR3 is 15 residues. CDR1 and CDR2 (germline): SGDLS, YYNGEE. The V gene lost 0 bases and the J gene lost 2 bases, with 10 bases spanning the gap. Sequenced by immunoSEQ multiplex PCR; TCRdb stores in-frame clones only, minus some. The table has 50,000 to 55,000 clones, approximately 88% seen once; the top ten hold roughly a sixth. The genes are TRBV9 and TRBJ2-3; D is unresolved. The sequence was obtained from a man between 40 and 70 years old with stage III lung adenocarcinoma. The sample consisted of peripheral blood mononuclear cells, taken before any cancer treatment. CDR3 nucleotide sequence: TGTGCCAGCAGCGTAGCTTGGCTCAACACAGATACGCAGTATTTT. Its translation: CASSVAWLNTDTQYF.